This TCR beta chain derives from a study of T cell responses to AZD1222 COVID-19 vaccine. This CDR3 region has 16 residues. CDR1 is SGHTA and CDR2 is FQGNSA in the germline V gene. Deletions cut 5 bases from V and 6 bases from J, with 17 bases between. Findings and limits, study-wide: A mostly white British donor set with more females was recruited, and clonal diversity was possibly underestimated.

Turning to this clone: Its antigen is unknown.

The protocol was immunoSEQ multiplex PCR, while the TCRdb copy is restricted to in-frame clones and leaves out a portion. The sample totals around 140,000 clones. The sequencing input was peripheral blood. This clonotype originated in an adult in good health. The rearrangement uses TRBV7-2 and TRBJ1-6; D not resolved. DNA of the CDR3: TGTGCCAGCAGCCCGTCGAGCGGGGTGGGTAATTCACCCCTCCACTTT. Translation gives CASSPSSGVGNSPLHF. Complete variable domain (other parts from reference TRBV7-2 and TRBJ1-6): GAGVSQSPSNKVTEKGKDVELRCDPISGHTALYWYRQSLGQGLEFLIYFQGNSAPDKSGLPSDRFSAERTGGSVSTLTIQRTQQEDSAVYLCASSPSSGVGNSPLHFGNGTRLTVT.